This T cell receptor beta chain was captured by sequencing in a study of T cells in Graves' hyperthyroidism and ophthalmopathy. Across the study: Peripheral blood samples were taken at initial diagnosis, prior to any treatment. Study observations and caveats: Also found in blood were most expanded thyroid clonotypes above 0.001.

Germline V gene sequence: CDR1 SGHNT, CDR2 YENEEA. Trimming removed 6 bases from V and 3 bases from J; junction bases left unmatched: 12. The CDR3 is 17 residues long. Regions amplified from RNA transcripts were the TCR beta CDR3 regions. HTBI primers drove first-round RT-PCR of the TCR CDR3. One entry per CDR3 protein, called by TCRdb with MiXCR from the multiplex PCR reads. The sample includes 500,000 to 650,000 distinct CDR3 sequences, roughly 15% of them seen just once. Diagnoses rested on clinical symptoms, serum thyroxine and TRAb, thyroid ultrasound and orbital computed tomography. This sample holds PBMCs from less than 13 ml fresh peripheral blood. With regard to this clonotype: The antigen remains undetermined.

Specimen: blood. The chain joins TRBV11-3 to TRBJ1-1; TRBD1 agrees at 11 bases. This TCR came from a woman in her forties or fifties with Graves' ophthalmopathy. CDR3 nucleotides: TGTGCCAGCAGTCTTGGGACAGGGGGTTATCGGTACACTGAAGCTTTCTTT. Translated, it gives CASSLGTGGYRYTEAFF.